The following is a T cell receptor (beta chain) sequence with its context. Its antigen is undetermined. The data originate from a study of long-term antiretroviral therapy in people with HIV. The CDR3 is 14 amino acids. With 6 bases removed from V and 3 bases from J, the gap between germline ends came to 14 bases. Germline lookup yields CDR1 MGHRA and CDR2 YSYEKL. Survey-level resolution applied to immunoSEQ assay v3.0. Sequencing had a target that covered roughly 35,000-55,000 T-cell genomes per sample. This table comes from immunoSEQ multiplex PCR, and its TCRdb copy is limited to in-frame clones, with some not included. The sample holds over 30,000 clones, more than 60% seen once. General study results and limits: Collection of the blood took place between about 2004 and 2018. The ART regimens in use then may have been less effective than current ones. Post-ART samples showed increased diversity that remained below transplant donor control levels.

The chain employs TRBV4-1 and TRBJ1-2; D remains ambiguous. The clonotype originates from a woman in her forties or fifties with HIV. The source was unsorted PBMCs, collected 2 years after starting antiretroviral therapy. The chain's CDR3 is CASSHSGNDYGYTF. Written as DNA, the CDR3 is TGCGCCAGCAGTCATTCGGGGAACGACTATGGCTACACCTTC.